Following are 6 T cell receptor beta chains from one sample sequenced in a study of CD8+ T cells in alopecia areata. The sorting of pooled cutaneous lymph node cells relied on CD4, CD8alpha, NKG2D, NKG2ACE and other markers. After isolation, RNA underwent reverse transcription to generate cDNA as the sequencing template. This table comes from immunoSEQ multiplex PCR, and its TCRdb copy is limited to in-frame clones, with some not included. The data show about 300,000 clones, with none appearing a single time. Sequenced input: CD4+ T cells sorted from a lymph node. These receptors were obtained from a C3H/HeJ mouse with alopecia areata. The strain bears MHC haplotype H2-k.

This clone was observed a few times. Gene names denote mouse genes. Read data end 4 residues before the CDR3 end; the end is taken from the germline J gene. This chain connects TRBV13-2 to TRBJ2-1; weak D call: TRBD1 (6 bases). Germline CDR1 and CDR2: NNHNN and SYGAGS (reference sequence). The CDR3 loop spans 15 amino acids. Deletions cut 0 bases from V and 4 bases from J, with 11 bases between. Partial CDR3 DNA: TGTGCCAGCGGTGATGCATGGGACAAGTATGCT. It is translated as CASGDAWDKYA. The complete CDR3 protein is CASGDAWDKYAEQFF.

This clone occurred a few times. Gene names and germline refer to mouse. The missing CDR3 end, 4 residues past where the read stops, is filled in from the germline J gene. V and J are TRBV13-1 and TRBJ1-2; perhaps TRBD1 as D (6 bases). This CDR3 is built from 13 residues. In germline, CDR1 is NSHNY, CDR2 SYGAGN. The V and J ends lost 7 bases and 0 bases respectively, with 10 bases between them. This CDR3 reads CASGPGANSDYTF. CDR3 DNA (partial): TGTGCCAGCGGGCCAGGGGCAAACTCC.

In the case of this clone: Any gene name here is a mouse gene name. The sequenced fragment ends 3 residues before the CDR3 boundary, so the rest is inferred from the germline J gene. The sample has other DNA sequences that encode this CDR3 too. The genes are TRBV5 and TRBJ1-6; D not certain. TRBJ1-6 falls under the ORF class, with uncertain function. Trimming stripped 2 bases from V and 0 bases from J, with 5 bases between. Germline V gene lookup returns CDR1 LGHNA and CDR2 YNLKQL (reference sequence). The CDR3 is 15 amino acids. This CDR3 is CASSQQNSYNSPLYF. Partial CDR3 DNA: TGTGCCAGCAGCCAACAAAATTCCTATAATTCGCCC.

As to this clone: Genes and germline are mouse. The CDR3 end is not reached by the read, which stops 4 residues before it; the germline J gene fills it in. The chain is built from TRBV13-1 and TRBJ2-2; TRBD2 aligns across 10 bases. The CDR3 loop spans 16 amino acids. CDR1 NSHNY and CDR2 SYGAGN come from the germline V gene. With 0 bases clipped from V and 4 bases from J, the junction kept 3 bases outside the gene matches. Here the CDR3 reads CASSDALGGGTGQLYF. The CDR3 bases that were read are TGTGCCAGCAGTGATGCACTGGGGGGGGGCACCGGG.

This clone was counted a few times. The genes are named according to mouse. The read halts 4 residues ahead of the CDR3 end, with the missing end drawn from the germline J gene. This chain joins TRBV19 and TRBJ2-2; D remains unclear. The CDR3 sequence is 16 residues long. Trimming took off 3 bases at V and 0 bases at J, with 12 bases between the two ends. Germline V gene sequence: CDR1 FNHDT, CDR2 SITEND (reference sequence). CDR3 bases read: TGTGCCAGCAGTACCTCCCGACAAGCAAACACCGGG. This translates into CASSTSRQANTG. The whole CDR3 protein is CASSTSRQANTGQLYF.

There are a few counts of this clone. Gene names denote mouse genes. The read gets to within 4 residues of the CDR3 end, and the germline J gene fills in the rest. V and J are TRBV13-2 and TRBJ1-2; 12 bases line up with TRBD1. Germline loops: CDR1 NNHNN, CDR2 SYGAGS (reference sequence). This CDR3 spans 16 amino acids. The trim removed 3 bases at V and 0 bases at J, leaving 3 bases unmatched. The sequenced CDR3 bases are TGTGCCAGCGGTGTCCGGGACAGGGGGCCAAACTCC. Encoded protein: CASGVRDRGPNS. The full-length CDR3 reads as CASGVRDRGPNSDYTF.